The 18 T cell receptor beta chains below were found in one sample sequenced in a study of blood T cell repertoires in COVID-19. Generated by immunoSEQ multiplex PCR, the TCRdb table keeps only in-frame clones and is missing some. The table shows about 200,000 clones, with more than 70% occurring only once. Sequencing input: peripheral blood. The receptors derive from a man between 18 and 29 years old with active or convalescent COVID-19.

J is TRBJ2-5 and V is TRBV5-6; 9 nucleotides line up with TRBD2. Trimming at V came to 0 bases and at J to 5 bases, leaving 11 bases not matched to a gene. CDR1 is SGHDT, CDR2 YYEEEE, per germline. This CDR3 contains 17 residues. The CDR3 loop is CASSLVVGSGRGETQYF. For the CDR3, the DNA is TGTGCCAGCAGCTTGGTGGTCGGTAGCGGGAGAGGTGAGACCCAGTACTTC.

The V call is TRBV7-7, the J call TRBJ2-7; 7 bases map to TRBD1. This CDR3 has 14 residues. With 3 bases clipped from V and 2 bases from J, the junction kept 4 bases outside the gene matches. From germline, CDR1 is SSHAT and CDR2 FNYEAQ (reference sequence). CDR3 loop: CASSFCQGAYEQYF. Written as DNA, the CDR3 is TGTGCCAGCAGCTTCTGCCAGGGGGCCTACGAGCAGTACTTC.

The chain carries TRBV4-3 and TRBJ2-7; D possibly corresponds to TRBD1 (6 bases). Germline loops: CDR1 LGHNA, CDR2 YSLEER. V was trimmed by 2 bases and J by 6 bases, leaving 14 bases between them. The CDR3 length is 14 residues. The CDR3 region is CASSQTGYDAEQYF. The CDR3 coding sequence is TGCGCCAGCAGCCAAACAGGGTATGATGCCGAGCAGTACTTC.

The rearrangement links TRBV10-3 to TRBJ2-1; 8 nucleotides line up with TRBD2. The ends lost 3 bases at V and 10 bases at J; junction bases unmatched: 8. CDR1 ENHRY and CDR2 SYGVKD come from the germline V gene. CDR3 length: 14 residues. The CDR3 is CAISDRVAGSEQFF. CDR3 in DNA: TGTGCCATCAGTGATCGGGTAGCGGGGTCCGAGCAGTTCTTC.

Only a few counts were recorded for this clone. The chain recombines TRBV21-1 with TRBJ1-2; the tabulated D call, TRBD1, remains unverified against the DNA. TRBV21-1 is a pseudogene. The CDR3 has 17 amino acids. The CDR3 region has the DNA TGTGCCAGCAGCAAAGCGCAGGGGGACAGGGGTTACTATGGCTACACCTTC. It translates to CASSKAQGDRGYYGYTF.

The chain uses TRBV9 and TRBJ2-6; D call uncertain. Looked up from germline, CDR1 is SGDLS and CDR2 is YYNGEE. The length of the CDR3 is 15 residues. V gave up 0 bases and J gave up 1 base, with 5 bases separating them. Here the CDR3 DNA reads TGTGCCAGCAGCGTAGGAGTATCTGGGGCCAACGTCCTGACTTTC. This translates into CASSVGVSGANVLTF.

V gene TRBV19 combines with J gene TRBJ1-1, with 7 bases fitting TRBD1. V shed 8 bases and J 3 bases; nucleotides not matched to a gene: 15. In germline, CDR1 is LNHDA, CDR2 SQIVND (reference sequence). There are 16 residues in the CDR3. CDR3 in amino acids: CASYAGGRSPDTEAFF. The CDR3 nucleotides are TGTGCCAGTTACGCAGGGGGAAGGTCTCCGGACACTGAAGCTTTCTTT.

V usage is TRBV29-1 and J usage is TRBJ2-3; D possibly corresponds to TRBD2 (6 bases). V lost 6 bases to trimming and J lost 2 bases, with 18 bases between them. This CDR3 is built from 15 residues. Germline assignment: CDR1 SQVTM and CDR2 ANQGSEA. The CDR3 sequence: CSVIWGSGDTDTQYF. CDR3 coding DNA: TGCAGCGTGATCTGGGGTAGCGGAGACACAGATACGCAGTATTTT.

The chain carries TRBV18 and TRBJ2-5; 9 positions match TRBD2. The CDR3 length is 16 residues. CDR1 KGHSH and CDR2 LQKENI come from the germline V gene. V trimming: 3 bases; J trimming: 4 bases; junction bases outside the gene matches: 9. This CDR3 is CASSPLSGRGGETQYF. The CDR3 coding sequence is TGTGCCAGCTCACCCCTTAGCGGGAGAGGGGGAGAGACCCAGTACTTC.

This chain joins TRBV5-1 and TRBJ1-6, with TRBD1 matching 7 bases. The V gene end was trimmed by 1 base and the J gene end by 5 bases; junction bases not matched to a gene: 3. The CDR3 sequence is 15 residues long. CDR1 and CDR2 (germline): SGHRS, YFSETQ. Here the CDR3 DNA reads TGCGCCAGCAGCTTGTCCGGACAGGATAATTCACCCCTCCACTTT. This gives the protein CASSLSGQDNSPLHF.

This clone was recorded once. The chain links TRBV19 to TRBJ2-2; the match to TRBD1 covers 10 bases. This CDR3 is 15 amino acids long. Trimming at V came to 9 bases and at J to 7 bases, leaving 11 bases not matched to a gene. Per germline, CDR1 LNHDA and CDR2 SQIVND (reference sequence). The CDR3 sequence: CASYGLGTGVGELFF. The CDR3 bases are TGTGCCAGCTACGGATTAGGGACAGGGGTCGGGGAGCTGTTTTTT. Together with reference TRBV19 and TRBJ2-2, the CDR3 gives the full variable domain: DGGITQSPKYLFRKEGQNVTLSCEQNLNHDAMYWYRQDPGQGLRLIYYSQIVNDFQKGDIAEGYSVSREKKESFPLTVTSAQKNPTAFYLCASYGLGTGVGELFFGEGSRLTVL.

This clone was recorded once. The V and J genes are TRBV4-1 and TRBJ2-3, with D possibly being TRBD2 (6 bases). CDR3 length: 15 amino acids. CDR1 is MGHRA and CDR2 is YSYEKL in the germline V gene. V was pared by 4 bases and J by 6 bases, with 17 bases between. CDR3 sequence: CASSLRGTSGDTQYF. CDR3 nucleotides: TGCGCCAGCAGCCTACGGGGGACCAGCGGGGATACGCAGTATTTT.

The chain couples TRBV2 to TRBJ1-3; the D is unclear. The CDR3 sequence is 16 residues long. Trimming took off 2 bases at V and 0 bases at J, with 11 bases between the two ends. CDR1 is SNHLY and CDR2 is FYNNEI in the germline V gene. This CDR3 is CASSERRATSGNTIYF. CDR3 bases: TGTGCCAGCAGTGAAAGGAGGGCCACCTCTGGAAACACCATATATTTT. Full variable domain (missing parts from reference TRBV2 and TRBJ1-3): EPEVTQTPSHQVTQMGQEVILRCVPISNHLYFYWYRQILGQKVEFLVSFYNNEISEKSEIFDDQFSVERPDGSNFTLKIRSTKLEDSAMYFCASSERRATSGNTIYFGEGSWLTVV.

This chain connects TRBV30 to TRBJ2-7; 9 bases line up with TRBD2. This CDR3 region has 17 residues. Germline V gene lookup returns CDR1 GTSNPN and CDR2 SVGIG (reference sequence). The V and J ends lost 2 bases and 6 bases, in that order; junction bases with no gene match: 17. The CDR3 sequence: CAWSRSPPGLAPSEQYF. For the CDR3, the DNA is TGTGCCTGGAGTCGTAGTCCTCCGGGACTAGCCCCCTCCGAGCAGTACTTC.

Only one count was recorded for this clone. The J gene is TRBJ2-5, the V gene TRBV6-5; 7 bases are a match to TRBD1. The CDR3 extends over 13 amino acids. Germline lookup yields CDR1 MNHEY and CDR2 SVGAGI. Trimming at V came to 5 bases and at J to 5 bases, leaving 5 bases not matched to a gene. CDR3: CASSRGPPETQYF. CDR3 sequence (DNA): TGTGCCAGCAGTAGGGGGCCCCCCGAGACCCAGTACTTC.

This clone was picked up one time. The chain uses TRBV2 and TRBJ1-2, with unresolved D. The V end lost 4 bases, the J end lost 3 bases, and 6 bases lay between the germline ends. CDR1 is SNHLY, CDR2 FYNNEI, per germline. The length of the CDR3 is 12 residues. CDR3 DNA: TGTGCCAGCAGTGGCGCTGACTATGGCTACACCTTC. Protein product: CASSGADYGYTF.

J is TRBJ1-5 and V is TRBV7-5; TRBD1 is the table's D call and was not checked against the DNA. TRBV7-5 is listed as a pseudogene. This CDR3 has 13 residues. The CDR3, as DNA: TGTGTCAGAAACCAGACAGGGGGTTGGTCCCAGCATTTT. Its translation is CVRNQTGGWSQHF.

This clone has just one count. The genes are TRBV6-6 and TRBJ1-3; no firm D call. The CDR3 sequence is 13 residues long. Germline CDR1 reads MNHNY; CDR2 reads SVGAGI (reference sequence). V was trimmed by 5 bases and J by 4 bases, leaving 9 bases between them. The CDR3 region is CASSPKSGNTIYF. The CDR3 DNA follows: TGTGCCAGCAGTCCTAAATCGGGAAACACCATATATTTT.